These 24 T cell receptor beta chains were all obtained from the same sample, sequenced in a study of blood T cell repertoires in COVID-19. Clones were sequenced by immunoSEQ multiplex PCR, and TCRdb holds only the in-frame ones, with some missing. The data show about 180,000 clones, more than 75% seen once. The sequenced sample consisted of PBMCs or T cells enriched from blood (not recorded which). Receptors were obtained from a man aged 55 to 70 who had been exposed to COVID-19.

The chain couples TRBV27 to TRBJ1-5; the match to TRBD1 covers 7 bases. V gave up 5 bases and J gave up 0 bases; unmatched junction bases: 13. Germline CDR1 and CDR2: MNHEY and SMNVEV (reference sequence). CDR3 length: 18 residues. The CDR3 DNA reads TGTGCCAGCAGTCCCTTAAAGACAGGGACGAATAGCAATCAGCCCCAGCATTTT. It is translated as CASSPLKTGTNSNQPQHF.

This clone came up once. The chain uses TRBV30 and TRBJ1-4; 9 nucleotides agree with TRBD1. Germline V gives CDR1 GTSNPN, CDR2 SVGIG (reference sequence). This CDR3 is 15 amino acids long. V lost 7 bases to trimming and J lost 7 bases; unmatched junction nucleotides: 13. The CDR3 is CALSRMGQGSEKLFF. The CDR3 nucleotides are TGTGCCTTATCCCGGATGGGACAGGGCAGTGAAAAACTGTTTTTT.

At least ten counts were recorded for this clone. The V gene is TRBV7-4, the J gene TRBJ1-1; D is unresolved. V was clipped by 2 bases and J by 1 base, with 5 bases between them. The CDR3 is 13 residues long. Germline V gene data show CDR1 as SGHVT and CDR2 as SQSDAQ. In DNA form, the CDR3 reads TGTGCCAGCAGCTTATGGAGGAACACTGAAGCTTTCTTT. Translating it yields CASSLWRNTEAFF.

The chain carries TRBV19 and TRBJ2-5; TRBD2 agrees at 14 bases. CDR3 length: 15 residues. The ends lost 0 bases at V and 10 bases at J; junction bases unmatched: 4. Germline lookup yields CDR1 LNHDA and CDR2 SQIVND (reference sequence). CDR3 coding DNA: TGTGCCAGTAGTATAGATGGACTAGCGGGAGGAATCCAGTACTTC. Translation gives CASSIDGLAGGIQYF. The full variable domain, with the rest looked up from reference TRBV19 and TRBJ2-5, is DGGITQSPKYLFRKEGQNVTLSCEQNLNHDAMYWYRQDPGQGLRLIYYSQIVNDFQKGDIAEGYSVSREKKESFPLTVTSAQKNPTAFYLCASSIDGLAGGIQYFGPGTRLLVL.

This chain links TRBV6-5 with TRBJ1-1, with 8 bases aligning to TRBD1. CDR3 length: 14 residues. CDR1 and CDR2 from the germline V gene are MNHEY and SVGAGI. The V and J ends lost 6 bases and 4 bases, in that order; junction bases with no gene match: 7. The CDR3 region has the DNA TGTGCCAGCAGGAGCACCGGGACAGGCACTGAAGCTTTCTTT. Translating gives CASRSTGTGTEAFF.

The chain joins TRBV2 to TRBJ1-3, with TRBD1 identical over 10 bases. CDR1 is SNHLY and CDR2 is FYNNEI in the germline V gene. V lost 5 bases to trimming and J lost 3 bases; unmatched junction nucleotides: 4. The CDR3 totals 15 residues. The CDR3 is CASSRDRGGGNTIYF. In DNA form, the CDR3 reads TGTGCCAGCAGTCGGGACAGGGGTGGTGGAAACACCATATATTTT. The entire variable domain, with the rest obtained from reference TRBV2 and TRBJ1-3, is as follows: EPEVTQTPSHQVTQMGQEVILRCVPISNHLYFYWYRQILGQKVEFLVSFYNNEISEKSEIFDDQFSVERPDGSNFTLKIRSTKLEDSAMYFCASSRDRGGGNTIYFGEGSWLTVV.

This sequence joins TRBV7-9 and TRBJ1-2; the match to TRBD1 covers 10 bases. The J segment lost 5 bases and the V segment lost 5 bases, leaving 5 bases of the junction unmatched. The CDR3 extends over 14 amino acids. Germline lookup yields CDR1 SEHNR and CDR2 FQNEAQ (reference sequence). The CDR3 region has the DNA TGTGCCAGCAGCCCAATGGGACAGGGGTATGGCTACACCTTC. Protein: CASSPMGQGYGYTF.

V and J are TRBV6-2 or TRBV6-3 and TRBJ2-1, with 10 bases aligning to TRBD1. Looked up from germline, CDR1 is MNHEY and CDR2 is SVGEGT. After removal of 6 bases from V and 7 bases from J, the junction contained 3 bases not matched to a gene. The CDR3 is 13 amino acids. This chain's CDR3 is CASSRTGGNEQFF. CDR3 sequence (DNA): TGTGCCAGCAGCCGGACAGGGGGGAATGAGCAGTTCTTC.

The chain is built from TRBV6-5 and TRBJ2-1, with TRBD2 as a possible D gene (5 bases). Between the trimmed V and J ends, which lost 6 bases and 8 bases, there was a span of 14 bases. Per the germline V gene, CDR1 is MNHEY and CDR2 is SVGAGI. This CDR3 spans 13 amino acids. CDR3 sequence reads: CASRHTPLDEQFF. The CDR3, as DNA: TGTGCCAGCAGACACACCCCACTAGATGAGCAGTTCTTC.

This chain connects TRBV12-3 or TRBV12-4 to TRBJ1-5; D is unclear. The length of the CDR3 is 13 residues. Trimming took 4 bases from V and 11 from J, leaving 15 bases between them. CDR3 loop: CASSSSAGSAQHF. CDR3 nucleotide sequence: TGTGCCAGCAGTTCGTCCGCAGGCTCGGCCCAGCATTTT.

The chain recombines TRBV29-1 with TRBJ2-4; TRBD1 matches 9 bases. CDR1 and CDR2 (germline): SQVTM, ANQGSEA. This CDR3 comprises 12 residues. Trimming removed 4 bases from V and 8 bases from J; junction bases left unmatched: 3. The CDR3 loop is CSVATGGYIQYF. The CDR3 DNA follows: TGCAGCGTTGCGACAGGGGGATACATTCAGTACTTC. Full variable domain (outside the CDR3, taken from reference TRBV29-1 and TRBJ2-4): SAVISQKPSRDICQRGTSLTIQCQVDSQVTMMFWYRQQPGQSLTLIATANQGSEATYESGFVIDKFPISRPNLTFSTLTVSNMSPEDSSIYLCSVATGGYIQYFGAGTRLSVL.

This clone was seen a handful of times. The chain uses TRBV5-5 and TRBJ1-2; D not certain. Germline loops: CDR1 SGHKS, CDR2 YYEKEE (reference sequence). V was pared by 5 bases and J by 3 bases, with 14 bases between. The CDR3 runs to 14 residues. In DNA form, the CDR3 reads TGTGCCAGCAGACCTGACTGGTCTTACTATGGCTACACCTTC. Protein product: CASRPDWSYYGYTF.

The rearrangement links TRBV3-1 (or the pseudogene TRBV3-2) to TRBJ2-3; 7 bases are shared with TRBD2. The CDR3 runs to 13 residues. CDR1 is LGHDT and CDR2 is YNNKEL in the germline V gene (reference sequence). The V segment lost 2 bases and the J segment 10 bases; nucleotides outside the gene matches: 6. The CDR3 nucleotides read TGTGCCAGCAGCCAATGGTGGGAGGGTTCGCAGTATTTT. This sequence encodes CASSQWWEGSQYF.

The V gene is TRBV11-2, the J gene TRBJ2-5; 7 nucleotides align to TRBD2. The germline gives CDR1 SGHAT, CDR2 FQNNGV. V was clipped by 1 base and J by 2 bases; unmatched bases: 7. This CDR3 is 16 amino acids long. CDR3 residues: CASSLGHSGLQETQYF. The DNA for the CDR3 is TGTGCCAGCAGCTTAGGGCATAGCGGGTTACAAGAGACCCAGTACTTC.

The rearrangement uses TRBV19 and TRBJ1-5, with D perhaps matching TRBD1 (5 bases). CDR1 is LNHDA, CDR2 SQIVND, per germline (reference sequence). This CDR3 is built from 15 residues. V shed 3 bases and J shed 2 bases, with 11 bases lying between them. This chain's CDR3 is CASSISGGGNQPQHF. DNA for the CDR3: TGTGCCAGTAGTATCTCGGGGGGAGGCAATCAGCCCCAGCATTTT.

The V gene is TRBV3-1 (or the pseudogene TRBV3-2), the J gene TRBJ2-1; 8 bases match TRBD2. CDR3 size: 13 residues. After removal of 4 bases from V and 7 bases from J, the junction contained 3 bases not matched to a gene. Germline V lookup: CDR1 LGHDT, CDR2 YNNKEL (reference sequence). The CDR3 loop is CASSPGLGNEQFF. The CDR3 DNA reads as TGTGCCAGCAGCCCGGGACTAGGTAATGAGCAGTTCTTC.

This chain links TRBV7-6 with TRBJ2-7; TRBD2 matches at 7 bases. Trimming cost V 5 bases and J 2 bases; bases outside gene matches: 3. The CDR3 is 13 amino acids. Germline V gene sequence: CDR1 SGHVS, CDR2 FNYEAQ. The CDR3 sequence is CASSRTRAYEQYF. The CDR3 DNA follows: TGTGCCAGCAGCCGGACTAGGGCCTACGAGCAGTACTTC.

This clone was recorded a few times. V and J are TRBV7-9 and TRBJ2-1, with TRBD1 matching over 7 bases. The length of the CDR3 is 16 residues. J was trimmed by 2 bases and V by 5 bases; bases with no gene match: 9. Germline CDR1 reads SEHNR; CDR2 reads FQNEAQ (reference sequence). CDR3 bases: TGTGCCAGCAGCGACATAGGGGGCAGCGCCTACAATGAGCAGTTCTTC. As protein: CASSDIGGSAYNEQFF.

The V and J genes are TRBV15 and TRBJ1-1, with D perhaps TRBD1 (5 bases). Trimming pared 1 base from V and 1 base from J, leaving 10 bases between. Germline V gene data show CDR1 as LNHNV and CDR2 as YYDKDF (reference sequence). The CDR3 runs to 15 residues. The CDR3 nucleotides are TGTGCCACCAGCAGAGGGCGGCAGGGGAACACTGAAGCTTTCTTT. Amino acid sequence: CATSRGRQGNTEAFF.

The chain combines TRBV11-2 with TRBJ1-4; TRBD1 matches at 8 bases. Germline V lookup: CDR1 SGHAT, CDR2 FQNNGV. This CDR3 is built from 14 residues. Trimming removed 1 base from V and 11 bases from J; junction bases left unmatched: 6. CDR3: CASSLALGQAKLFF. CDR3 DNA: TGTGCCAGCAGCTTAGCTTTGGGACAGGCCAAACTGTTTTTT.

The chain combines TRBV27 with TRBJ2-1; D is perhaps TRBD2 (5 bases). The CDR3 runs to 13 residues. CDR1 is MNHEY and CDR2 is SMNVEV in the germline V gene (reference sequence). The V end was cut by 7 bases, the J end by 1 base, with 8 bases between. DNA for the CDR3: TGTGCCAGCATGGAGGATTCCTACAATGAGCAGTTCTTC. As protein: CASMEDSYNEQFF.

This clone was picked up one time. This chain uses TRBV7-9 with TRBJ2-1; D perhaps matches TRBD2 (7 bases). The CDR3 runs 15 residues. The germline V gene has CDR1 SEHNR and CDR2 FQNEAQ (reference sequence). V was cut by 5 bases and J by 6 bases, with 17 bases left in between. The CDR3 loop reads CASSQGEGGVNEQFF. CDR3 in DNA: TGTGCCAGCAGCCAAGGAGAGGGGGGGGTCAATGAGCAGTTCTTC.

The V call is TRBV28, the J call TRBJ1-4; 8 nucleotides match TRBD1. Germline lookup yields CDR1 MDHEN and CDR2 SYDVKM. V dropped 3 bases and J dropped 4; count of bases not matched to a gene: 4. The CDR3 covers 15 residues. CDR3: CASSFGTGYNEKLFF. CDR3 in DNA: TGTGCCAGCAGTTTTGGGACAGGTTATAATGAAAAACTGTTTTTT.

This clone was observed a single time. The chain links TRBV4-1 to TRBJ1-2; perhaps TRBD1 as D (5 bases). The CDR3 spans 19 residues. V was trimmed by 0 bases and J by 8 bases, leaving 28 bases between them. Germline assignment: CDR1 MGHRA and CDR2 YSYEKL. The CDR3 DNA sequence: TGCGCCAGCAGCCAAGAAGACCCAGGGTTCTCCAGGGCTAGTAGGGGCTACACCTTC. It codes for CASSQEDPGFSRASRGYTF.